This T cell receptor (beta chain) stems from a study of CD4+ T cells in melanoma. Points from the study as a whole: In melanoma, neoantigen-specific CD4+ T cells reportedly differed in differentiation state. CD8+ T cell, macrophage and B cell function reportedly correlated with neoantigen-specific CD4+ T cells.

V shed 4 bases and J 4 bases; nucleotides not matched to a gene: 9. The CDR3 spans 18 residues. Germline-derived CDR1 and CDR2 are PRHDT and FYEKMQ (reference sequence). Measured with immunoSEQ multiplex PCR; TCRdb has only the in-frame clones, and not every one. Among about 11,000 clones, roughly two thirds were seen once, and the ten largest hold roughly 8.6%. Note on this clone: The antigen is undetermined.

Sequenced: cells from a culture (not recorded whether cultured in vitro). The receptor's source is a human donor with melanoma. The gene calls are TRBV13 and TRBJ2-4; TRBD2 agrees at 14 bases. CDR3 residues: CASSSRLAGGLGKNIQYF. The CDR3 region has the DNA TGTGCCAGCAGCTCCCGACTAGCGGGGGGGCTGGGGAAAAACATTCAGTACTTC.